The subject of this entry is one TCR beta chain. Its specificity is unknown. The data were obtained in a study of beta chain features in type 1 diabetes. Notes on the study in general: Insertions were fewer and deletions more numerous at VDJ junctions in type 1 diabetes patients. Naive, central memory and Treg TCRB repertoires seemed to resemble each other more closely in patients than they did in healthy donors. Shortening that was moderate but significant affected the TCRB CDR3s of Type 1 diabetes patients in all four CD4+ subsets.

Sorted cells reached over 95% purity in every population. Trimming shortened V by 7 bases and J by 1 base, and 14 bases separated the two germline ends. CDR1 and CDR2 from the germline V gene are MGHDK and SYGVNS. CDR3 size: 15 residues. Of the isolated RNA, all was reverse transcribed, and so the sequenced material was expressed TCRB transcripts. Clones were read by immunoSEQ multiplex PCR, and TCRdb kept only the in-frame ones, dropping some. The sample holds around 160,000 clones, 63% seen once. Sample: naive CD4+ T cells from blood. The gene calls are TRBV25-1 and TRBJ2-1, with a possible D match to TRBD1 (6 bases). This TCR was recovered from a man aged 25 to 40 with type 1 diabetes. The CDR3 region has the DNA TGTGCCAGCATGCCAGGGACATTGTCCTACAATGAGCAGTTCTTC. Encoded protein: CASMPGTLSYNEQFF.